Following are 16 T cell receptor beta chains from one sample sequenced in a study of shared clonotypes between healthy human individuals. The assay was immunoSEQ multiplex PCR, and TCRdb's table has in-frame clones only and misses some. Found here are about 1.5 million clones, roughly 96% of them singletons; the top ten hold roughly 1.1%. Input material: naive CD4+ T cells sorted from blood. As for subset: CD45RA+ positively selected. The receptors here all came from a man in his thirties or forties in good health.

This clone is a singleton in its sample. J is TRBJ2-7 and V is TRBV5-6; D unclear. Germline-derived CDR1 and CDR2 are SGHDT and YYEEEE. The CDR3 runs 15 residues. V dropped 1 base and J dropped 7 bases, with 18 bases sitting between them. CDR3 protein: CASSLPSAMKGEQYF. CDR3 DNA sequence: TGTGCCAGCAGCTTGCCCAGTGCAATGAAGGGAGAGCAGTACTTC.

The chain couples TRBV15 to TRBJ2-7; 7 nucleotides agree with TRBD2. V gave up 2 bases and J gave up 7 bases; unmatched junction bases: 11. This CDR3 is 15 amino acids long. CDR1 and CDR2 from the germline V gene are LNHNV and YYDKDF (reference sequence). For the CDR3, the DNA is TGTGCCACCAGCAGACCCCCGGGAGGACTTGGGGAGCAGTACTTC. Amino acid sequence: CATSRPPGGLGEQYF.

This clone was observed once. V usage is TRBV13 and J usage is TRBJ2-7; a possible D gene is TRBD2 (5 bases). This CDR3 is built from 17 residues. Looked up from germline, CDR1 is PRHDT and CDR2 is FYEKMQ (reference sequence). Trimming took 5 bases from V and 6 from J, leaving 26 bases between them. CDR3 protein: CASSPPRRGSPGSEQYF. DNA of the CDR3: TGTGCCAGCAGCCCTCCTCGAAGAGGGAGTCCAGGATCCGAGCAGTACTTC.

V and J are TRBV15 and TRBJ2-5; D is undetermined. Trimming pared 6 bases from V and 3 bases from J, leaving 11 bases between. Germline V gene lookup returns CDR1 LNHNV and CDR2 YYDKDF (reference sequence). The CDR3 totals 13 residues. The CDR3 DNA follows: TGTGCCACCAGAGGTGCTCTAGAAGAGACCCAGTACTTC. Protein product: CATRGALEETQYF.

The chain combines TRBV19 with TRBJ2-7; D assignment may be TRBD1 or TRBD2 (5 bases each). The CDR3 spans 16 residues. The V gene's germline CDR1 is LNHDA and CDR2 SQIVND (reference sequence). Trimming took off 8 bases at V and 2 bases at J, with 22 bases between the two ends. Here the CDR3 DNA reads TGTGCCAGTGCAAAAATCGGCGGTGGGGACCCCTACGAGCAGTACTTC. This codes for CASAKIGGGDPYEQYF.

CDR3 loop: CASSLVSDRVYEQFF. CDR3 DNA: TGTGCCAGCAGCTTAGTCAGTGACAGGGTTTATGAGCAGTTCTTC. This chain joins TRBV7-2 and TRBJ2-1; 7 positions agree with TRBD1. This CDR3 has 15 amino acids. V was pared by 1 base and J by 8 bases, with 8 bases of the junction left unmatched. Germline CDR1 SGHTA, CDR2 FQGNSA.

This rearrangement joins TRBV6-5 to TRBJ2-5; 7 bases match TRBD1. Unmatched junction bases numbered 9, after V lost 0 bases and J lost 5 bases. Germline V gene data show CDR1 as MNHEY and CDR2 as SVGAGI. The CDR3 covers 16 residues. The CDR3 here is CASSYSPGQNFETQYF. CDR3 DNA sequence: TGTGCCAGCAGTTACTCTCCGGGACAGAACTTTGAGACCCAGTACTTC.

Here the CDR3 reads CASSLPGPGGQPQHF. The CDR3 nucleotides read TGTGCCAGCAGCTTGCCCGGACCCGGGGGTCAGCCCCAGCATTTT. The rearrangement joins TRBV5-8 to TRBJ1-5, with a tentative D call TRBD1 (5 bases). V was pared by 1 base and J by 6 bases, with 14 bases between. The CDR3 contains 15 residues. CDR1 is SGHTS and CDR2 is YDEGEE in the germline V gene.

This rearrangement joins TRBV5-5 to TRBJ2-5; 10 bases map to TRBD1. Germline CDR1 is SGHKS and CDR2 is YYEKEE (reference sequence). With 5 bases clipped from V and 4 bases from J, the junction kept 8 bases outside the gene matches. The CDR3 totals 15 residues. The chain's CDR3 is CASSLAGTGVETQYF. The DNA of the CDR3 is TGTGCCAGCAGTCTGGCCGGGACAGGGGTAGAGACCCAGTACTTC.

J is TRBJ2-3 and V is TRBV10-3, with 9 bases identical to TRBD2. The ends lost 7 bases at V and 2 bases at J; junction bases unmatched: 4. The germline V gene encodes CDR1 ENHRY and CDR2 SYGVKD. This CDR3 is built from 14 residues. For the CDR3, the DNA is TGTGCCATCACAGCGGGAGGCCACACAGATACGCAGTATTTT. Translation: CAITAGGHTDTQYF.

The J gene is TRBJ1-5, the V gene TRBV15; D is perhaps TRBD1 (6 bases). CDR3 size: 14 residues. V lost 4 bases, J lost 6 bases, and 13 bases lay in between. Germline lookup yields CDR1 LNHNV and CDR2 YYDKDF (reference sequence). The CDR3 bases are TGTGCCACCAGCACCAGACAGGTCGGTCAGCCCCAGCATTTT. Translation gives CATSTRQVGQPQHF.

About this clone itself: This sample also contains other DNA sequences that code for the same CDR3. J is TRBJ2-7 and V is TRBV5-4; either TRBD1 or TRBD2 may supply D (6 bases each). Germline CDR1 reads SGHNT; CDR2 reads YYREEE (reference sequence). Trimming removed 0 bases at V and 2 bases at J, with 9 bases between. The CDR3 runs to 14 residues. DNA of the CDR3: TGTGCCAGCAGCTTGGCCGGGGGCGCCTACGAGCAGTACTTC. This encodes CASSLAGGAYEQYF.

The genes are TRBV9 and TRBJ2-1; tentative D call: TRBD1 (5 bases). Trimming left V 0 bases short and J 5 bases short, with 9 bases between. The germline V gene has CDR1 SGDLS and CDR2 YYNGEE. The CDR3 contains 14 residues. The CDR3 DNA sequence: TGTGCCAGCAGCGTAGTTGGACACCACAATGAGCAGTTCTTC. Protein: CASSVVGHHNEQFF.

The chain joins TRBV7-8 to TRBJ2-1, with D unresolved. Per germline, CDR1 SGHVS and CDR2 FQNEAQ. Deletions cut 2 bases from V and 10 bases from J, with 12 bases between. This CDR3 is 13 amino acids long. In nucleotides, the CDR3 is TGTGCCAGCAGCTTAATCCCCACGGGCGAGCAGTTCTTC. This codes for CASSLIPTGEQFF. Together with reference TRBV7-8 and TRBJ2-1, the CDR3 gives the full variable domain: GAGVSQSPRYKVAKRGQDVALRCDPISGHVSLFWYQQALGQGPEFLTYFQNEAQLDKSGLPSDRFFAERPEGSVSTLKIQRTQQEDSAVYLCASSLIPTGEQFFGPGTRLTVL.

The chain joins TRBV23-1 to TRBJ2-7; the match to TRBD1 covers 8 bases. TRBV23-1 is classed as an ORF, of uncertain function. Trimming took 8 bases from V and 3 from J; bases not matched to a gene: 6. The CDR3 extends over 13 amino acids. The CDR3 is CASGRDRNYEQYF. In nucleotides, the CDR3 is TGCGCCAGCGGCCGGGACAGGAACTACGAGCAGTACTTC.

The chain links TRBV19 to TRBJ2-7; D not resolved. The length of the CDR3 is 13 residues. V dropped 2 bases and J dropped 2 bases, with 7 bases sitting between them. CDR1 and CDR2 (germline): LNHDA, SQIVND (reference sequence). CDR3: CASSINGAYEQYF. CDR3 DNA: TGTGCCAGTAGTATAAACGGAGCCTACGAGCAGTACTTC.